A selection of T cell receptor beta chains follows, all from one sample in a study of T-cell reconstitution after alpha-beta-depleted transplantation in children. MiXCR was run by TCRdb on the PCR reads, yielding one entry per CDR3 protein. The sample lists 240,000 or so distinct CDR3 sequences; more than 10% were seen once. The sample in question was PBMCs from the stem cell graft donor, obtained from the stem cell graft. The receptors derive from a human donor who donated a stem cell graft to a child with acute lymphoblastic leukemia. Each CDR3 is given with its conserved first and last residue.

TRBV6-4,TRBJ2-1,CASSDSGTSGYNEQFF
TRBV25-1,TRBJ2-5,CASGTGMRTQYF
TRBV9,TRBJ1-3,CASTDNDGNTIYF
TRBV28,TRBJ2-4,CASSSQGIAKNIQYF
TRBV7-9,TRBJ1-2,CASSLDGGEGGYTF
TRBV20-1,TRBJ2-5,CSARDWQGRVQETQYF
TRBV20-1,TRBJ1-5,CSASTAYSNQPQHF
TRBV29-1,TRBJ2-2,CSVVVQANTGELFF
TRBV20-1,TRBJ1-1,CSARTRVAEAFF
TRBV18,TRBJ2-3,CASSPDAGTDTQYF
TRBV28,TRBJ1-1,CASSFVWGHTEAFF
TRBV9,TRBJ2-3,CASSAGTGVDTQYF
TRBV5-1,TRBJ2-5,CASSLSRLEGETQYF
TRBV7-9,TRBJ1-2,CASSTGTLRGYTF
TRBV18,TRBJ1-1,CASSKGSNTEAFF
TRBV12-3/TRBV12-4,TRBJ1-1,CASSLSPGNTEAFF
TRBV28,TRBJ2-3,CASSPRLEPDTQYF
TRBV5-1,TRBJ2-1,CASSLSGGGSYNEQFF
TRBV27,TRBJ1-5,CASSLRTGLNQPQHF
TRBV29-1,TRBJ2-1,CSVSGGSYNEQFF
TRBV4-3,TRBJ2-7,CASSQDGVSRSYEQYF
TRBV27,TRBJ2-4,CASSLGLAAKNIQYF
TRBV12-3/TRBV12-4,TRBJ2-1,CASRQLAGSYNEQFF
TRBV12-3/TRBV12-4,TRBJ2-7,CASSPRDGRLEQYF
TRBV20-1,TRBJ2-2,CSARAPSQGDTGELFF
TRBV5-1,TRBJ2-5,CASSFRDRGLKETQYF
TRBV7-8,TRBJ2-2,CASRRDSTGELFF
TRBV5-5,TRBJ2-3,CASSLESIIDTQYF
TRBV7-2,TRBJ2-2,CASSWDATGTGGELFF
TRBV20-1,TRBJ2-7,CSARGAGVYEQYF
TRBV6-2/TRBV6-3,TRBJ2-7,CASSSGGQGRAGVRGGSYEQYF
TRBV27,TRBJ2-3,CASSLRLGRVDTQYF
TRBV10-3,TRBJ2-3,CAISGGGQDTQYF
TRBV6-5,TRBJ2-7,CASSYSRAYEQYF
TRBV4-1,TRBJ2-7,CASSPPGTYEQYF
TRBV11-2,TRBJ2-1,CASSYQGGYNEQFF
TRBV9,TRBJ1-2,CASSVDNYYTF
TRBV24-1,TRBJ2-1,CATSLIQGGHHEQFF
TRBV10-3,TRBJ2-5,CAISRDRETQYF
TRBV24-1,TRBJ2-1,CATSASPGRSYNEQFF
TRBV4-2,TRBJ1-3,CASSQEGDRGPNTIYF
TRBV5-1,TRBJ1-6,CASSFEREGNSPLHF
TRBV14,TRBJ2-1,CASSQSWDSSYNEQFF
TRBV5-5,TRBJ1-2,CASSFPGTGDGYTF
TRBV28,TRBJ2-2,CASSLLAGNTGELFF
TRBV20-1,TRBJ2-5,CSHTKSVYETQYF
TRBV29-1,TRBJ2-5,CSVHNPGPGGETQYF
TRBV4-3,TRBJ2-1,CASSPSGTGANEQFF
TRBV7-6,TRBJ2-2,CASSFLGEYGELFF
TRBV27,TRBJ2-5,CASSFVGLEETQYF
TRBV29-1,TRBJ1-1,CSTRIGGRTEAFF
TRBV7-9,TRBJ2-7,CASSLGLVFYEQYF
TRBV24-1,TRBJ1-4,CATSDFTDPNDEKLFF